Listed below are T cell receptor beta chains from one sample, sequenced in a study of beta chain features in type 1 diabetes. The protocol was immunoSEQ multiplex PCR, while the TCRdb copy is restricted to in-frame clones and leaves out a portion. The sample has around 600,000 clones, around an eighth seen once. Material for sequencing was naive CD4+ T cells from blood. These receptors were taken from a man aged 25 to 40 with type 1 diabetes. Each CDR3 is given with its conserved first and last residue. The order of the fields is V gene, J gene, clone size, D gene, CDR3 DNA, CDR3 protein. The D gene is left open where the match is weak. Clone sizes are given selectively: once, few, many, or a class where the clone is expanded.

>TRBV25-1|TRBJ2-7|-|-
TGTGCCAGCAGTTTCCTATACGAGCAGTACTTC
CASSFLYEQYF
>TRBV7-9|TRBJ1-3|few|-
TGTGCCAGCAGCGTGGGGTTTGACTCTGGAAACACCATATATTTT
CASSVGFDSGNTIYF
>TRBV6-5|TRBJ1-5|-|TRBD1
TGTGCCTTAAGAAGGGGGCGCAGGCAGCCCCAGCATTTT
CALRRGRRQPQHF
>TRBV4-3|TRBJ1-1|-|-
TGCGCCAGCAGCCAATTGAGGGACGGTGAAGCTTTCTTT
CASSQLRDGEAFF
>TRBV28|TRBJ2-2|few|TRBD1
TGTGCCAGCAGCCTCGGGACAGCCAACACCGGGGAGCTGTTTTTT
CASSLGTANTGELFF
>TRBV6-6|TRBJ2-7|-|-
TGTGCCAGCAGGGGCGTGGGCGAGCAGTACTTC
CASRGVGEQYF
>TRBV5-4|TRBJ2-1|few|TRBD1
TGTGCCAGCAGCCCCAAACTGGGGGACAGGGGAACCGATGAGCAGTTCTTC
CASSPKLGDRGTDEQFF
>TRBV5-1|TRBJ2-3|-|-
TGCGCCAGCAGCCCGGAGCCCAGGGTTGCAGATACGCAGTATTTT
CASSPEPRVADTQYF
>TRBV7-3|TRBJ2-4|few|-
TGTGCCAGCAGCCCAAATGGACAAAACATTCAGTACTTC
CASSPNGQNIQYF
>TRBV2|TRBJ1-4|-|TRBD1
TGTGCCAACCGACGACAGGGAGCTAATGAAAAACTGTTTTTT
CANRRQGANEKLFF
>TRBV30|TRBJ2-6|few|-
TGTGCCTGGAGTGGGAGACAGCAGTCATTCTCATGGGCCAACGTCCTGACTTTC
CAWSGRQQSFSWANVLTF
>TRBV6-1|TRBJ1-3|few|-
TGTGCCAGCAGTGTTGGGTTCCTTGGCGGAAACACCATATATTTT
CASSVGFLGGNTIYF
>TRBV28|TRBJ2-7|few|-
TGTGCCAGCAGTGCCCCCCCGAGGTACGAGCAGTACTTC
CASSAPPRYEQYF
>TRBV7-9|TRBJ2-4|few|-
TGTGCCAGCAGCTTTGATCCGGGGGACATTCAGTACTTC
CASSFDPGDIQYF
>TRBV29-1|TRBJ2-5|few|-
TGCAGCGTTGAAGGTTGGAGGAAAGAGACCCAGTACTTC
CSVEGWRKETQYF
>TRBV2|TRBJ1-2|few|TRBD1
TGTGCCAGCAGTACGGACAGGGGTGGCTACACCTTC
CASSTDRGGYTF
>TRBV5-1|TRBJ2-1|-|-
TGCGCCAGCAGCTTGGCCCCTACCGATGAGCAGTTCTTC
CASSLAPTDEQFF